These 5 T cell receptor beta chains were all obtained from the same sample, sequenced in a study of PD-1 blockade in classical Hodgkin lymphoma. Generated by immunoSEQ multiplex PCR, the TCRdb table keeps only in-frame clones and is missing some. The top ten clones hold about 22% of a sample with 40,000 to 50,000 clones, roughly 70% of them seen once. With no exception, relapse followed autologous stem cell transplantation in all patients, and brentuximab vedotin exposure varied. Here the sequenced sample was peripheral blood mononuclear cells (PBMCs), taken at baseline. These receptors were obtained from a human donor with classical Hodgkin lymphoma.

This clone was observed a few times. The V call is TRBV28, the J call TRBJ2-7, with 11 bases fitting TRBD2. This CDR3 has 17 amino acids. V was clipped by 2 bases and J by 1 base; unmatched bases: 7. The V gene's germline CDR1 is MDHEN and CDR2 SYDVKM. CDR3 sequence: CASSLTPGTSGSYEQYF. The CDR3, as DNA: TGTGCCAGCAGTTTAACCCCCGGGACTAGCGGATCCTACGAGCAGTACTTC.

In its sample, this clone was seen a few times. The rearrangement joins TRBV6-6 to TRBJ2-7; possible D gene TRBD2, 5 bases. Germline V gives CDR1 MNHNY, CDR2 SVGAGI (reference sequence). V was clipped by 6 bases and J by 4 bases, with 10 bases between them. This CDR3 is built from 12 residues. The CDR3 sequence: CASSSREYEQYF. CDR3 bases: TGTGCCAGCAGCTCGAGGGAGTACGAGCAGTACTTC.

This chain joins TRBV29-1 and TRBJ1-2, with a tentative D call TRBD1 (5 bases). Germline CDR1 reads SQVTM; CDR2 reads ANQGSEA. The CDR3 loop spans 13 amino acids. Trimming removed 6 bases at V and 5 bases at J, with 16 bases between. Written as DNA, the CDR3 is TGCAGCGTGCCCGTGGGGCTACCATATGGCTACACCTTC. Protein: CSVPVGLPYGYTF. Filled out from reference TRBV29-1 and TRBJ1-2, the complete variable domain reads SAVISQKPSRDICQRGTSLTIQCQVDSQVTMMFWYRQQPGQSLTLIATANQGSEATYESGFVIDKFPISRPNLTFSTLTVSNMSPEDSSIYLCSVPVGLPYGYTFGSGTRLTVV.

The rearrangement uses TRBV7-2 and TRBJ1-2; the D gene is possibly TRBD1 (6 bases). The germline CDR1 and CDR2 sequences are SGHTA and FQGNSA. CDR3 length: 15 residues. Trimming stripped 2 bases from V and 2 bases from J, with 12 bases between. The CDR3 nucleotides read TGTGCCAGCAGCTTAAAGGCAGGGGTCAACTATGGCTACACCTTC. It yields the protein CASSLKAGVNYGYTF.

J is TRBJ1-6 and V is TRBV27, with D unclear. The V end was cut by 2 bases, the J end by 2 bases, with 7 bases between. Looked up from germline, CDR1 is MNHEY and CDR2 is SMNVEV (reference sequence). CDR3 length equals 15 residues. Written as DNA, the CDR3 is TGTGCCAGCAGTTTAGAGGGTCCCTATAATTCACCCCTCCACTTT. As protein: CASSLEGPYNSPLHF.